This T cell receptor beta chain was documented in a study of shared clonotypes between healthy human individuals. General study results and limits: Only blood underwent sampling, and tissue repertoires likely differ.

With regard to this clone: As yet, its antigen is unknown.

Trimming at V came to 4 bases and at J to 3 bases, leaving 12 bases not matched to a gene. This CDR3 region has 15 residues. The germline V gene encodes CDR1 SQVTM and CDR2 ANQGSEA. Selected positively for CCR7 and CD45RO-negative, naive CD8 cells excluded terminally differentiated effector memory CD45RA+ cells. Clones were sequenced by immunoSEQ multiplex PCR, and TCRdb holds only the in-frame ones, with some missing. The repertoire holds fewer than 850,000 clones, with roughly 96% as singletons. The rearrangement uses TRBV29-1 and TRBJ2-7; the match to TRBD1 covers 7 bases. The sequenced sample consisted of naive CD8+ T cells sorted from blood. The receptor was isolated from a man aged 30-40 years in good health. CDR3 protein: CSVVPIDRANYEQYF. CDR3 coding DNA: TGCAGCGTTGTGCCCATCGACAGGGCTAACTACGAGCAGTACTTC.